Shown below are 18 T cell receptor beta chains from a single sample sequenced in a study of identical twins (dated by TCRdb to the mid-2010s). Receptors were amplified or captured by 5' RACE. Data came from an Illumina HiSeq 2000. TCRdb reprocessed the public reads (quality trimming at Q25 with fastp, clone calling with MiXCR) and kept in-frame beta chains. CDR3 protein sequences are deduplicated, and each keeps its most common genes and DNA. A total of a few hundred thousand distinct CDR3 sequences appear in this sample, under 20% of them only once. The ten biggest clones cover approximately 12% of the sample. The source material was naive T cells sorted from blood. This sample's cell subset or site label indicates: cells isolated with a human naive T-cell isolation kit. The receptors originated from a man aged 45-65 years in good health.

This chain uses TRBV7-9 with TRBJ2-7; D tentatively reads TRBD1 or TRBD2 (5 bases each). This CDR3 region has 13 residues. Germline loops: CDR1 SEHNR, CDR2 FQNEAQ (reference sequence). The V end was cut by 1 base, the J end by 5 bases, with 9 bases between. The CDR3 spells CASSLGGINEQYF. In nucleotides, the CDR3 is TGTGCCAGCAGCTTAGGGGGGATTAACGAGCAGTACTTC.

The genes are TRBV12-3 or TRBV12-4 and TRBJ2-7; D is unresolved. The V end lost 7 bases, the J end lost 0 bases, and 13 bases lay between the germline ends. CDR3 length equals 14 residues. The CDR3, as DNA: TGTGCCAGCACTCCGGACCGGAGCTCCTACGAGCAGTACTTC. Its protein product is CASTPDRSSYEQYF.

This clonotype was observed a handful of times. The chain couples TRBV10-3 to TRBJ2-3; D not resolved. CDR3 length: 14 amino acids. Germline V gene data show CDR1 as ENHRY and CDR2 as SYGVKD. With 3 bases removed from V and 0 bases from J, the gap between germline ends came to 7 bases. The chain's CDR3 is CAISEPSSTDTQYF. CDR3 coding DNA: TGTGCCATCAGTGAACCAAGTAGCACAGATACGCAGTATTTT.

This clonotype has more than one count but fewer than ten. The junction does not match germline at one end; this may be a read error. V is TRBV5-1 and J is TRBJ1-3; a possible D gene is TRBD1 (5 bases). CDR1 SGHRS and CDR2 YFSETQ come from the germline V gene. The CDR3 length is 14 residues. For the CDR3, the DNA is TGTGCCAGCAGTCTAGGGGAATCTGGAAACACCATATATTTT. It yields the protein CASSLGESGNTIYF.

There are a few counts of this clonotype. The chain has TRBV7-8 and TRBJ2-7, with D perhaps matching TRBD1 (6 bases). The V end lost 5 bases, the J end lost 2 bases, and 13 bases lay between the germline ends. The CDR3 extends over 14 amino acids. CDR1 and CDR2 from the germline V gene are SGHVS and FQNEAQ. The CDR3 sequence is CASSGRTVAYEQYF. The CDR3 nucleotides read TGTGCCAGCAGCGGACGGACAGTAGCCTACGAGCAGTACTTC.

The chain recombines TRBV29-1 with TRBJ1-1; 7 bases fit TRBD1. Trimming took 7 bases from V and 11 from J; bases not matched to a gene: 10. CDR3 size: 11 residues. Per the germline V gene, CDR1 is SQVTM and CDR2 is ANQGSEA. In nucleotides, the CDR3 is TGCAGCGCCCTGACAGGGCTTGACGCTTTCTTT. It is translated as CSALTGLDAFF. Variable domain in full (rest from reference TRBV29-1 and TRBJ1-1): SAVISQKPSRDICQRGTSLTIQCQVDSQVTMMFWYRQQPGQSLTLIATANQGSEATYESGFVIDKFPISRPNLTFSTLTVSNMSPEDSSIYLCSALTGLDAFFGQGTRLTVV.

V gene TRBV27 combines with J gene TRBJ2-1; TRBD2 is a possible D gene (5 bases). Germline CDR1 is MNHEY and CDR2 is SMNVEV (reference sequence). CDR3 length equals 11 residues. V shed 7 bases and J shed 6 bases, with 7 bases lying between them. The CDR3 loop is CASIEGNEQFF. DNA of the CDR3: TGTGCCAGCATTGAGGGCAATGAGCAGTTCTTC.

This sequence joins TRBV20-1 and TRBJ2-1, with TRBD1 matching 7 bases. Looked up from germline, CDR1 is DFQATT and CDR2 is SNEGSKA (reference sequence). The CDR3 loop spans 14 amino acids. J gave up 5 bases and V 7 bases, and 11 bases lay outside the gene matches. Here the CDR3 reads CSVVPGQLDNEQFF. The CDR3 nucleotides are TGCAGTGTCGTACCGGGACAGCTCGACAATGAGCAGTTCTTC.

The chain has TRBV6-2 or TRBV6-3 and TRBJ2-2, with D perhaps assigned TRBD1 or TRBD2 (6 bases each). Germline lookup yields CDR1 MNHEY and CDR2 SVGEGT. The CDR3 runs 15 residues. Trimming cost V 7 bases and J 4 bases, with 16 bases left between them. CDR3 DNA: TGTGCCAGCACCCCCCTGGGGGGCGGCACCGGGGAGCTGTTTTTT. Its translation is CASTPLGGGTGELFF.

This clonotype turned up a few times. The chain recombines TRBV5-1 with TRBJ2-7; maybe TRBD1 (6 bases). Germline V gene sequence: CDR1 SGHRS, CDR2 YFSETQ. Trimming cost V 4 bases and J 6 bases, with 14 bases left between them. This CDR3 spans 13 amino acids. The CDR3 DNA is TGCGCCAGCAGCAGAAGGCAGGGGCTCGAGCAGTACTTC. Translated, it gives CASSRRQGLEQYF.

The CDR3 region has the DNA TGCAGCGTGGGGGAGGTCGGGGAGCTGTTTTTT. Protein product: CSVGEVGELFF. The rearrangement joins TRBV29-1 to TRBJ2-2; D might be TRBD2 (6 bases). The CDR3 sequence is 11 residues long. Germline loops: CDR1 SQVTM, CDR2 ANQGSEA. V gave up 6 bases and J gave up 7 bases, with 9 bases separating them.

This clonotype was counted between two and nine times. The V and J genes are TRBV12-3 or TRBV12-4 and TRBJ1-2, with D possibly matching TRBD1 (6 bases). The CDR3 is 14 residues long. The V end lost 5 bases, the J end lost 6 bases, and 16 bases lay between the germline ends. The CDR3 DNA reads as TGTGCCAGCAGTCCCTTTGGGGGGGCGAATGGCTACACCTTC. Amino acids: CASSPFGGANGYTF.

This clonotype was observed many times. The chain joins TRBV6-1 to TRBJ2-2; D gene ambiguous. Trimming stripped 7 bases from V and 2 bases from J, with 8 bases between. Germline V gives CDR1 MNHNS, CDR2 SASEGT. This CDR3 contains 13 residues. CDR3 sequence: CASTSTNTGELFF. In DNA, the CDR3 is TGTGCCAGCACATCGACCAACACCGGGGAGCTGTTTTTT.

The chain employs TRBV4-3 and TRBJ1-1; no firm D call. Trimming pared 1 base from V and 4 bases from J, leaving 10 bases between. The CDR3 runs to 14 residues. Germline V lookup: CDR1 LGHNA, CDR2 YSLEER. CDR3 DNA: TGCGCCAGCAGCCAAGGACATCTAAGCACTGAAGCTTTCTTT. Its translation is CASSQGHLSTEAFF.

V gene TRBV4-3 combines with J gene TRBJ1-1; possibly TRBD1 for D (6 bases). This CDR3 is 14 amino acids long. Deletions cut 0 bases from V and 4 bases from J, with 9 bases between. Germline V gene lookup returns CDR1 LGHNA and CDR2 YSLEER. CDR3: CASSQDQGGTEAFF. DNA of the CDR3: TGCGCCAGCAGCCAAGATCAAGGGGGCACTGAAGCTTTCTTT.

A few counts support this clonotype. This chain links TRBV5-6 with TRBJ2-5, with 10 bases fitting TRBD1. CDR1 and CDR2 from the germline V gene are SGHDT and YYEEEE. The CDR3 is 15 amino acids. Trimming removed 0 bases from V and 5 bases from J; junction bases left unmatched: 4. Here the CDR3 DNA reads TGTGCCAGCAGCTTGGACGACAGGGGGCGTGAGACCCAGTACTTC. Amino acid sequence: CASSLDDRGRETQYF.

J is TRBJ1-4 and V is TRBV12-3 or TRBV12-4; 9 positions match TRBD1. The V gene end was trimmed by 5 bases and the J gene end by 3 bases; junction bases not matched to a gene: 4. The CDR3 runs to 15 residues. CDR3 residues: CASSPDRGSNEKLFF. For the CDR3, the DNA is TGTGCCAGCAGTCCGGACAGGGGCTCTAATGAAAAACTGTTTTTT.

V is TRBV5-4 and J is TRBJ2-1, with unresolved D. Germline lookup yields CDR1 SGHNT and CDR2 YYREEE (reference sequence). The germline V and J ends were trimmed by 3 bases and 7 bases, with 14 bases remaining between them. CDR3 size: 14 residues. CDR3 residues: CASSSPLEANEQFF. The CDR3 DNA reads as TGTGCCAGCAGCTCACCCTTAGAAGCGAATGAGCAGTTCTTC.